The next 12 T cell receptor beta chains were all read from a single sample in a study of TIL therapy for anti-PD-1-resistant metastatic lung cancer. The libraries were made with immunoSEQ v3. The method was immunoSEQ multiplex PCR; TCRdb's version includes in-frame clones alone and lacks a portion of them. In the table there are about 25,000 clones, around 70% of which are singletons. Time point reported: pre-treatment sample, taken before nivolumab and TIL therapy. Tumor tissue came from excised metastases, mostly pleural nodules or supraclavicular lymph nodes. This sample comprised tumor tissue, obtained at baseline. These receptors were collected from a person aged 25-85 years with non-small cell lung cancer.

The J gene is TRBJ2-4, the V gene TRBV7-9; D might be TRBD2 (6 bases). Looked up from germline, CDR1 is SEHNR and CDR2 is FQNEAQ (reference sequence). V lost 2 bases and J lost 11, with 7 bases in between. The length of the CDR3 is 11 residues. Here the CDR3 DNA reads TGTGCCAGCAGCTTACGGGGGTTTCAGTACTTC. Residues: CASSLRGFQYF.

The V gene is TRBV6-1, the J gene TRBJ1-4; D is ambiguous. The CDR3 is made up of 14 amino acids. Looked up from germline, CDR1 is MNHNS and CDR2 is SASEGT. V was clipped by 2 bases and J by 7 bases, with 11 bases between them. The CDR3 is CASSESAGFEKLFF. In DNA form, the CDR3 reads TGTGCCAGCAGTGAATCGGCGGGCTTTGAAAAACTGTTTTTT.

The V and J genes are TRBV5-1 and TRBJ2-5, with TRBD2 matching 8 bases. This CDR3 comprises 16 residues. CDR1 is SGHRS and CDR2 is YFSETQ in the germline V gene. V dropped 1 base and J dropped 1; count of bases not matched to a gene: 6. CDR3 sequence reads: CASSLRVTSGQETQYF. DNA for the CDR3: TGCGCCAGCAGCTTGAGGGTAACTAGCGGCCAAGAGACCCAGTACTTC.

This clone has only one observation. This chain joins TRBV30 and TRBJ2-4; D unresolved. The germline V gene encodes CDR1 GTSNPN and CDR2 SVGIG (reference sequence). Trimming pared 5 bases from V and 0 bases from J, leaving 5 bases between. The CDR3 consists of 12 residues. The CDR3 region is CAWDQAKNIQYF. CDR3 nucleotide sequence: TGTGCCTGGGACCAAGCCAAAAACATTCAGTACTTC.

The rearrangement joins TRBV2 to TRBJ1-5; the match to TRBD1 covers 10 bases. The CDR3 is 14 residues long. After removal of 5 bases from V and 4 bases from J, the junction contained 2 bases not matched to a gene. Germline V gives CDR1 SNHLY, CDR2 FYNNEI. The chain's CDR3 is CASSRDRGNQPQHF. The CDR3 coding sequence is TGTGCCAGCAGTCGGGACAGGGGTAATCAGCCCCAGCATTTT.

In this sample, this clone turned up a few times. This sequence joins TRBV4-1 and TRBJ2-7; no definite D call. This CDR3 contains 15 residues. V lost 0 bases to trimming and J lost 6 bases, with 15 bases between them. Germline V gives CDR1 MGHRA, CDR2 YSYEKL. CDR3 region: CASSQDQGYKGEQYF. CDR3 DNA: TGCGCCAGCAGCCAAGATCAAGGGTATAAGGGCGAGCAGTACTTC.

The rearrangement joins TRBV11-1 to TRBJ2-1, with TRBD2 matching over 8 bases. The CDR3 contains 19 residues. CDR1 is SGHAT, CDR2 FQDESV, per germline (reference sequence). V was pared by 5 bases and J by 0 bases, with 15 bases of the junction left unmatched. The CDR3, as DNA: TGTGCCAGCAGCCTTAATTCCCAAATAGCGGGGAGCTCCTACAATGAGCAGTTCTTC. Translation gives CASSLNSQIAGSSYNEQFF.

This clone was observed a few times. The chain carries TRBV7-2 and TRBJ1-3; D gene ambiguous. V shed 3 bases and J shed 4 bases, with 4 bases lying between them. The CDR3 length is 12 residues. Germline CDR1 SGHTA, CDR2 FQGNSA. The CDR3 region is CASSFSGNTIYF. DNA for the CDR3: TGTGCCAGCAGCTTTTCGGGAAACACCATATATTTT.

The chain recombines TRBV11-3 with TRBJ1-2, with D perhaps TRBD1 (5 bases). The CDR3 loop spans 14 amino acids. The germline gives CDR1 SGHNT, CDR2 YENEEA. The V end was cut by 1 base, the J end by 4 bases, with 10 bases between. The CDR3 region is CASSLGGEPYGYTF. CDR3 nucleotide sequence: TGTGCCAGCAGCTTAGGAGGGGAACCCTATGGCTACACCTTC.

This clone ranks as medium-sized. The DNA for the CDR3 is TGCGCCAGCAGCCTCAGGGGGGAGAACACCGGGGAGCTGTTTTTT. Its translation is CASSLRGENTGELFF. The rearrangement uses TRBV5-1 and TRBJ2-2; possible D gene TRBD1, 7 bases. This CDR3 has 15 residues. CDR1 is SGHRS and CDR2 is YFSETQ in the germline V gene. V dropped 4 bases and J dropped 1 base, with 11 bases sitting between them. Full variable domain (outside the CDR3, taken from reference TRBV5-1 and TRBJ2-2): KAGVTQTPRYLIKTRGQQVTLSCSPISGHRSVSWYQQTPGQGLQFLFEYFSETQRNKGNFPGRFSGRQFSNSRSEMNVSTLELGDSALYLCASSLRGENTGELFFGEGSRLTVL.

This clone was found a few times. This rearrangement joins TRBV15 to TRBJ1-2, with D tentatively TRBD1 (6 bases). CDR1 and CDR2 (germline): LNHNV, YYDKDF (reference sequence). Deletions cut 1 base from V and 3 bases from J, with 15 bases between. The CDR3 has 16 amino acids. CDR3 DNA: TGTGCCACCAGCAGAGCCCGTTGGGGGGCGGACTATGGCTACACCTTC. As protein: CATSRARWGADYGYTF.

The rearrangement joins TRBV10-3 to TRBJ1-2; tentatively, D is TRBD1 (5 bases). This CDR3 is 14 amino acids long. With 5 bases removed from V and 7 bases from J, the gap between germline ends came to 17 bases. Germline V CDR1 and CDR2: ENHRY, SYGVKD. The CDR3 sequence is CAISPPGGIGGYTF. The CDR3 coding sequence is TGTGCCATCAGTCCCCCTGGGGGGATCGGTGGCTACACCTTC.